This T cell receptor (beta chain) was captured in a study of PD-1 blockade in classical Hodgkin lymphoma. Indicated time point: cycle 4 day 1 (C4D1), after 5 to 7 weeks of nivolumab. All patients experienced relapse after autologous stem cell transplantation, and brentuximab vedotin exposure was variable. The method was immunoSEQ multiplex PCR; TCRdb's version includes in-frame clones alone and lacks a portion of them. The data show around 53,000 clones, about 80% seen once. The sample consisted of peripheral blood mononuclear cells (PBMCs), taken before the fourth cycle of nivolumab. The sequence derives from a human donor with classical Hodgkin lymphoma.

The CDR3 region has the DNA TGTGCCAGCAGTGAAGGACAGGGGGCGCCCGAGCAGTACTTC. As protein: CASSEGQGAPEQYF. The chain couples TRBV6-1 to TRBJ2-7, with 10 bases lining up with TRBD1. V lost 1 base and J lost 6; bases outside the gene matches: 3. This CDR3 is built from 14 residues. The germline V gene encodes CDR1 MNHNS and CDR2 SASEGT.